This TCR beta chain was captured in a study of shared clonotypes between healthy human individuals (dated by TCRdb to 2019 to 2021). Study-wide context: The cohort included a few men and two women between 18 and 49 years of age. To estimate repertoire size and how much clonotypes are shared between individuals, the study performed deep sequencing of blood TCR repertoires from about five healthy adults. To increase sequencing depth and limit assay-specific biases, different laboratories used diverse techniques to prepare libraries and sequence TCR repertoires. Each donor's leukapheresis produced roughly between about 0.9 and 9.5 billion PBMCs. Overall study outcomes, separate from this receptor: The genetic and exposure-history diversity represented was limited by the small number of donors. Sampling was limited to blood, and TCR repertoires in tissue likely differ from TCR repertoires in blood. Based on pairwise subsampling, the degree of clonotype sharing among donors was expected to be affected by sequencing depth.

The donors were healthy, HIV-negative adults with no recently reported acute infections or vaccinations. Every donor was a Caucasian adult living in Nashville, Tennessee, USA. For unsorted samples, tens of millions of PBMCs were counted, and genomic DNA was extracted using the QIAamp DNA Blood Mini kit. Blood was obtained by leukapheresis, after which PBMCs were separated by Ficoll-Histopaque density gradient centrifugation and cryopreserved in liquid nitrogen vapor phase. This clone was seen a single time. Which antigen it targets is not known. The sample holds no much larger clone one base away, and base qualities are not on file. From a lookup of the germline V gene, CDR1 and CDR2 are MNHNS and SASEGT. There are 14 amino acids in the CDR3, from cysteine to phenylalanine inclusive. Only the CDR3 DNA is retained, 42 bases long and in frame from the first base. From V the trimming removes 8 bases and from J it removes 1 base, while the gene matches leave 7 bases of the junction unaccounted for.

Using the deep immunoSEQ assay, TCR CDR3 regions were amplified from genomic DNA by multiplex PCR. For each cell subset, the extracted genomic DNA was distributed evenly across all wells of several immunoSEQ 96-well plates, and each plate served as one replicate. For unsorted PBMC, approximately 300 ng of genomic DNA, equivalent to approximately 28,000 T cell genomes, went into each replicate PCR. Ten immunoSEQ deep assay plates were used to sequence unsorted PBMC genomic DNA. The purified libraries were quantified using a Qubit 3.0 fluorometer, sized with a Bioanalyzer 2100, and then quantified again using the KAPA Library Quantification kit. A separate single-read 150-cycle Illumina NextSeq 550 flow cell was used to sequence each immunoSEQ 96-well plate. The original methods were these. The immunoSEQ output contained only junctional sequences without quality scores, so filtering could not match that applied to full-length reads. To assign V/J genes and CDR3, sequences were annotated against IMGT germline references using PyIR, a Python wrapper for IgBLAST v1.9. Reads were removed for weak V/J assignments (E-value above 1e-6), missing CDR3, stop codons, out-of-frame junctions, or ambiguous translated residues. V3J clonotypes were defined by identical inferred V gene, J gene, and CDR3 amino acid sequence. To compute the percentage overlap between repertoires, the number of shared unique clonotypes was divided by the size of the smaller repertoire. Three approaches were used to assess repertoire richness: RTK rarefaction, the Chao1 estimator, and Recon v2.1 estimates of unobserved clonotypes. TCRdb took this table from immuneACCESS and kept in-frame rearrangements with V and J called. Such tables lack part of the clones; where checked against another copy, unresolved V genes explain under half of the gap, and the rest is unexplained. V and J calls and clone size are copied from that table; D and trimming were computed from the DNA. The sample records about 470,000 clones, about 85% of which are singletons. The ten top clones hold roughly 13% of the sample.

Rearrangement joined TRBV6-1 to TRBJ1-1, and 7 bases in between align with TRBD1. The material sequenced was PBMCs. The TCR comes from a woman aged 40 to 50 in good health. Some clones in this sample may be carry-over from other donors' samples. The CDR3 region reads CASGKAGGNTEAFF. The nucleotide sequence is given as TGTGCCAGCGGAAAGGCAGGGGGGAACACTGAAGCTTTCTTT.